This T cell receptor (beta chain) was sequenced for a study of Ad26.COV2.S vaccination and SARS-CoV-2 variants. Study-level information: Intramuscularly, Ad26.COV2.S was given either once or twice, 56 days apart.

Described treatment: 15 to 20 received Ad26.COV2.S at low or high dose, single or two shots; five or six received placebo; per-sample allocation not given. Each sample was drawn 63 days after the first injection (of vaccine or placebo). Germline V gene lookup returns CDR1 LNHDA and CDR2 SQIVND (reference sequence). The V end lost 5 bases, the J end lost 4 bases, and 12 bases lay between the germline ends. The CDR3 loop spans 15 amino acids. The protocol was immunoSEQ multiplex PCR, while the TCRdb copy is restricted to in-frame clones and leaves out a portion. This sample has 320,000 or so clones; about nine tenths occur once, and the top ten carry around 5.5%. As to this clone: Its target is unknown.

Overall study findings and caveats: In vaccinated individuals, spike-specific CD8+ and CD4+ T cell responses reportedly displayed substantial breadth. People given the vaccine had a wider spike-specific TCR breadth than placebo recipients did.

The sample consisted of peripheral blood, taken in a trial of Ad26.COV2.S vaccine versus placebo. The chain employs TRBV19 and TRBJ2-6; unclear D gene. The receptor was derived from a person aged 18-60 years who received the Ad26.COV2.S COVID-19 vaccine or a placebo. CDR3 loop: CASSLQTVGANVLTF. In DNA, the CDR3 is TGTGCCAGTAGTCTGCAGACGGTCGGGGCCAACGTCCTGACTTTC.